These T cell receptor beta chains were read from a single sample in a study of graft-versus-host responses after intestinal transplantation. Clones were sequenced by immunoSEQ multiplex PCR, and TCRdb holds only the in-frame ones, with some missing. The repertoire holds approximately 90,000 clones, with more than 85% as singletons. What these receptors recognize is not known. The sequencing here drew on unstimulated CD8+ T cells sorted from spleen or lymph node cells, taken before transplant. These receptors came from a human donor who was the organ donor for an intestinal transplant. The CDR3 runs from the conserved cysteine through the conserved F or W. D genes are given only for firm matches. A row's size may be missing; if present it is once, few, many or a size class.

D gene: -; clone size: -; V gene: TRBV5-4; J gene: TRBJ1-1; CDR3 DNA: TGTGCCAGCAGCTTGGGGTGGGGCACTGAAGCTTTCTTT; CDR3 protein: CASSLGWGTEAFF
D gene: -; clone size: -; V gene: TRBV6-1; J gene: TRBJ1-5; CDR3 DNA: TGTGCCAGCCGGGGGGCAGAAAATCAGCCCCAGCATTTT; CDR3 protein: CASRGAENQPQHF
D gene: TRBD1; clone size: -; V gene: TRBV28; J gene: TRBJ1-3; CDR3 DNA: TGTGCCAGCAGTTTCAGGGGGTTTTATGGAAACACCATATATTTT; CDR3 protein: CASSFRGFYGNTIYF
D gene: -; clone size: -; V gene: TRBV2; J gene: TRBJ1-4; CDR3 DNA: TGTGCCAGCCTGGGTTGGGGGGCAGAAAATGAAAAACTGTTTTTT; CDR3 protein: CASLGWGAENEKLFF
D gene: TRBD1; clone size: -; V gene: TRBV13; J gene: TRBJ1-6; CDR3 DNA: TGTGCCAGCACGACAGGGTGGAATTCACCCCTCCACTTT; CDR3 protein: CASTTGWNSPLHF
D gene: TRBD1; clone size: -; V gene: TRBV6-5; J gene: TRBJ1-5; CDR3 DNA: TGTGCCAGCAGTACTTCCGGGACAGGGAATCAGCCCCAGCATTTT; CDR3 protein: CASSTSGTGNQPQHF
D gene: -; clone size: -; V gene: TRBV2; J gene: TRBJ2-6; CDR3 DNA: TGTGCCAGCAGTGAATCCCAGGGATGGTCTGGGGCCAACGTCCTGACTTTC; CDR3 protein: CASSESQGWSGANVLTF
D gene: TRBD1; clone size: -; V gene: TRBV5-6; J gene: TRBJ2-1; CDR3 DNA: TGTGCCAGCAGCCCGGCTGGGACAGGGGGCTCGGATGAGCAGTTCTTC; CDR3 protein: CASSPAGTGGSDEQFF
D gene: TRBD2; clone size: -; V gene: TRBV2; J gene: TRBJ2-7; CDR3 DNA: TGTGCCAGCAGCCCGGGACTAGCGGGAGCCGGGGCTTTCGAGCAGTACTTC; CDR3 protein: CASSPGLAGAGAFEQYF
D gene: -; clone size: -; V gene: TRBV4-1; J gene: TRBJ2-7; CDR3 DNA: TGCGCCAGCAGCCAAGAAGCTGGGGCAGGCAGTTCCTACGAGCAGTACTTC; CDR3 protein: CASSQEAGAGSSYEQYF
D gene: TRBD1; clone size: -; V gene: TRBV10-1; J gene: TRBJ2-2; CDR3 DNA: TGCGCCAGCAGCGGCAGGGGGCTCACCGGGGAGCTGTTTTTT; CDR3 protein: CASSGRGLTGELFF
D gene: -; clone size: -; V gene: TRBV6-1; J gene: TRBJ2-3; CDR3 DNA: TGTGCCAGCAGTGACCCCAGGGAAGTGACAGATACGCAGTATTTT; CDR3 protein: CASSDPREVTDTQYF
D gene: TRBD2; clone size: -; V gene: TRBV11-3; J gene: TRBJ2-2; CDR3 DNA: TGTGCCAGCAGCCGCCGACTAGCGGGGAACACCGGGGAGCTGTTTTTT; CDR3 protein: CASSRRLAGNTGELFF
D gene: TRBD2; clone size: -; V gene: TRBV13; J gene: TRBJ2-1; CDR3 DNA: TGTGCCAGCAGAGGCGTGTCTAGCGGCTACAATGAGCAGTTCTTC; CDR3 protein: CASRGVSSGYNEQFF
D gene: -; clone size: -; V gene: TRBV18; J gene: TRBJ1-1; CDR3 DNA: TGTGCCAGCTCACCCAGGCAGGGCACCCTCCCTGAAGCTTTCTTT; CDR3 protein: CASSPRQGTLPEAFF
D gene: -; clone size: -; V gene: TRBV7-2; J gene: TRBJ2-1; CDR3 DNA: TGTGCCAGCAGCTTAGGGGAAGGCAGTAGCTCCTACAATGAGCAGTTCTTC; CDR3 protein: CASSLGEGSSSYNEQFF
D gene: -; clone size: -; V gene: TRBV5-6; J gene: TRBJ1-6; CDR3 DNA: TGTGCCAGCAGCGCCCCCGGGACGGCCTATAATTCACCCCTCCACTTT; CDR3 protein: CASSAPGTAYNSPLHF
D gene: TRBD1; clone size: -; V gene: TRBV27; J gene: TRBJ2-7; CDR3 DNA: TGTGCCAGCAGTCACTTTCCGGGACAGGGAGCAAACGAGCAGTACTTC; CDR3 protein: CASSHFPGQGANEQYF
D gene: -; clone size: -; V gene: TRBV27; J gene: TRBJ1-5; CDR3 DNA: TGTGCCAGCAGTTTACAGGGCAATCAGCCCCAGCATTTT; CDR3 protein: CASSLQGNQPQHF
D gene: -; clone size: few; V gene: TRBV30; J gene: TRBJ2-3; CDR3 DNA: TGTGCCTGGGGAAACTATGAGGGCCAGACAGATACGCAGTATTTT; CDR3 protein: CAWGNYEGQTDTQYF